This T cell receptor beta chain originates from a study of cytomegalovirus exposure and HLA in healthy donors. Study in general: HLA-typed donors contributed 65 million to 85 million unique TCRs, which were held in an early data release. Study-wide results and caveats: Upon later analysis, HLA-associated TCR beta chains proved more clonally expanded than other, equally common chains. TCR beta chain V- and J-gene trimming was linked, in a later analysis, to a missense variant in DCLRE1C. The records held CMV serostatus as the only immune exposure information.

Both 60 Vbeta primers and 13 Jbeta primers went into the PCR. Clones were sequenced by immunoSEQ multiplex PCR, and TCRdb holds only the in-frame ones, with some missing. The repertoire holds under 150,000 clones, with around 82% as singletons. Details on this clone: Its target is unknown.

The length of the CDR3 is 15 residues. V shed 5 bases and J 7 bases; nucleotides not matched to a gene: 10. The V gene's germline CDR1 is MNHEY and CDR2 SMNVEV (reference sequence). The chain uses TRBV27 and TRBJ2-1, with 8 bases aligning to TRBD1. The TCR sequence derives from a man aged 50 or older in good health and CMV-seronegative. The material sequenced was PBMCs. As DNA, the CDR3 is TGTGCCAGCAGTCCGAGGACAGGGCCCTCGAATGAGCAGTTCTTC. Amino acid sequence: CASSPRTGPSNEQFF.